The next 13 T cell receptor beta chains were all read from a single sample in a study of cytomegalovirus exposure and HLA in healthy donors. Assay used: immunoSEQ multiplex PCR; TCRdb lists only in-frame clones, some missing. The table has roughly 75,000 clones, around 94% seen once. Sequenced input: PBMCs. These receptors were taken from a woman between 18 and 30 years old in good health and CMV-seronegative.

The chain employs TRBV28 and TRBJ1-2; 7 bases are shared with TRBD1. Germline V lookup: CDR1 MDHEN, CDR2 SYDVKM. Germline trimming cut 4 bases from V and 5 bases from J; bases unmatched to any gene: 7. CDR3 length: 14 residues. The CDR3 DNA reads TGTGCCAGCAGTTCCGCGGGACAGCTTTATGGCTACACCTTC. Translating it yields CASSSAGQLYGYTF.

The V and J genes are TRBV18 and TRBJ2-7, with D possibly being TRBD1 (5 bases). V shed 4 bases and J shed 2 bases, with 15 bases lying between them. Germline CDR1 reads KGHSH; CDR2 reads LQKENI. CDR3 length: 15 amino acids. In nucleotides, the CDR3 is TGTGCCAGCTCACGAGGCTCGCAGGGTCCCTACGAGCAGTACTTC. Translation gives CASSRGSQGPYEQYF.

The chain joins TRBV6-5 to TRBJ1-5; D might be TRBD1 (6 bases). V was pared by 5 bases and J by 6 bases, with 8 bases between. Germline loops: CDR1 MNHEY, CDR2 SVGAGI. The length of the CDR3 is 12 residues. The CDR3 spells CASSKQGQPQHF. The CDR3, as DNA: TGTGCCAGCAGTAAACAGGGTCAGCCCCAGCATTTT.

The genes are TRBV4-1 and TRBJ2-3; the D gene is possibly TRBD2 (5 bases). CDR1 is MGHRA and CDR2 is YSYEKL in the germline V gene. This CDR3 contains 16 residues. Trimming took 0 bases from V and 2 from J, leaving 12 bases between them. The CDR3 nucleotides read TGCGCCAGCAGCCAAGATCCTAGCATGCCCACAGATACGCAGTATTTT. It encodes CASSQDPSMPTDTQYF.

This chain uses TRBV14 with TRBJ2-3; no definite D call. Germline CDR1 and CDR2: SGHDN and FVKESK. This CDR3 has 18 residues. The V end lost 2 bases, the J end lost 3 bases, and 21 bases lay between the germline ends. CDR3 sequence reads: CASSQNLLRVVSTDTQYF. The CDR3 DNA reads TGTGCCAGCAGCCAAAATCTCCTTCGGGTAGTTAGTACAGATACGCAGTATTTT.

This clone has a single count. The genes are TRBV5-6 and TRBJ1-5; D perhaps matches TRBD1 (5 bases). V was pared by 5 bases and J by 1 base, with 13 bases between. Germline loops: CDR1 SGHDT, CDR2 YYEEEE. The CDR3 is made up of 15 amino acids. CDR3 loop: CASSLAGGSNQPQHF. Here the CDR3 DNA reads TGTGCCAGCAGTCTGGCTGGGGGGAGCAATCAGCCCCAGCATTTT. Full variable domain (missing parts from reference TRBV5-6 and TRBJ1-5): DAGVTQSPTHLIKTRGQQVTLRCSPKSGHDTVSWYQQALGQGPQFIFQYYEEEERQRGNFPDRFSGHQFPNYSSELNVNALLLGDSALYLCASSLAGGSNQPQHFGDGTRLSIL.

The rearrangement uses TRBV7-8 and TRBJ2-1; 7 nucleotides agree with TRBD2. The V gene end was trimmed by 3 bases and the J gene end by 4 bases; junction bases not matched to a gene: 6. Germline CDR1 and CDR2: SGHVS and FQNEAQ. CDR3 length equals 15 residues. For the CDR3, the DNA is TGTGCCAGCAGCTTCCTCGGGACTAATTACAATGAGCAGTTCTTC. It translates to CASSFLGTNYNEQFF.

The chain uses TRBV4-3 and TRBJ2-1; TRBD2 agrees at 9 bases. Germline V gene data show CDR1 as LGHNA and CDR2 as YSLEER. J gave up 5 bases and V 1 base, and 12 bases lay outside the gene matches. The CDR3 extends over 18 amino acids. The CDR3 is CASSQARGVAGADNEQFF. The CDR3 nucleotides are TGCGCCAGCAGCCAAGCCCGGGGGGTAGCGGGGGCCGACAATGAGCAGTTCTTC.

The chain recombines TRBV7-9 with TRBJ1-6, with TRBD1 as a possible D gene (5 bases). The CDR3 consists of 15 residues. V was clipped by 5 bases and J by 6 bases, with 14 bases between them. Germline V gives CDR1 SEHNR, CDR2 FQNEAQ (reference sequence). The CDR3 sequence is CASSPRALGNSPLHF. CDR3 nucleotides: TGTGCCAGCAGCCCCAGGGCGTTGGGTAATTCACCCCTCCACTTT.

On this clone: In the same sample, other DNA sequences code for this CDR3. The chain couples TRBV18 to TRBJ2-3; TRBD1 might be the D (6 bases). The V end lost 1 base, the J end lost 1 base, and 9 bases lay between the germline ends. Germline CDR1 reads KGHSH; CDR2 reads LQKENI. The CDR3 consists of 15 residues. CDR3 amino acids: CASSPLRQGTDTQYF. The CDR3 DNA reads TGTGCCAGCTCACCACTCCGACAGGGCACAGATACGCAGTATTTT.

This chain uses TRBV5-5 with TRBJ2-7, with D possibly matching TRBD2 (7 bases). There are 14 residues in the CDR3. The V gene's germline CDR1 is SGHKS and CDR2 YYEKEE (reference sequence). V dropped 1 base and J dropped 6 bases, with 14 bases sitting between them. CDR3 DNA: TGTGCCAGCAGCTTGTCCGGGGGGCGAGGCGAGCAGTACTTC. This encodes CASSLSGGRGEQYF.

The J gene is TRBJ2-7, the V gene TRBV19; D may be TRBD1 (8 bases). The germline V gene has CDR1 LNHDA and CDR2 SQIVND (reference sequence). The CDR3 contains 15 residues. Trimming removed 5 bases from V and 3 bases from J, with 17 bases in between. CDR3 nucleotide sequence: TGTGCCAGTAGTCCGAGAACAGGGGGGGGCTACGAGCAGTACTTC. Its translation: CASSPRTGGGYEQYF.

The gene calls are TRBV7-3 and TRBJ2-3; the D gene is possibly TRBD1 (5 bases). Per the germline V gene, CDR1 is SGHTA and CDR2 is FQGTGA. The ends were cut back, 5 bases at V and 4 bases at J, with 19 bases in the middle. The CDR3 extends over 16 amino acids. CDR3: CASSPGLGVSADTQYF. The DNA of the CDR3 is TGTGCCAGCAGCCCAGGGCTGGGCGTTTCAGCAGATACGCAGTATTTT.